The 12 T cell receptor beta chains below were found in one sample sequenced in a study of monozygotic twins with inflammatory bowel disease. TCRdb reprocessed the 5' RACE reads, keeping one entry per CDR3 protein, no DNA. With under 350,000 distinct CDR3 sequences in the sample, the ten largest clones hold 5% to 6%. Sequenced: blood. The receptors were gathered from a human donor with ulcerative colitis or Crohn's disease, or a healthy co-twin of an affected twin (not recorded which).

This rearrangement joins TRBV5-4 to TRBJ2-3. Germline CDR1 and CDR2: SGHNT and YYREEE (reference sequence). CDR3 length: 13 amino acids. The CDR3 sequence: CASSLADTDTQYF. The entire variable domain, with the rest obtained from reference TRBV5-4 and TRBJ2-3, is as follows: ETGVTQSPTHLIKTRGQQVTLRCSSQSGHNTVSWYQQALGQGPQFIFQYYREEENGRGNFPPRFSGLQFPNYSSELNVNALELDDSALYLCASSLADTDTQYFGPGTRLTVL.

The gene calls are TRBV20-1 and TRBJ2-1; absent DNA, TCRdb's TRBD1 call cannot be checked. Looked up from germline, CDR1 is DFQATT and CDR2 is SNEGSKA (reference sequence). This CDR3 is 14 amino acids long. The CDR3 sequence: CSAPRGGTYNEQFF.

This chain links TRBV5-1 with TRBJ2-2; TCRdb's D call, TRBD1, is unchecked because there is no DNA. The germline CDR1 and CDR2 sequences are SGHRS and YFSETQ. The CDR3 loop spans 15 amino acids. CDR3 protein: CASSPGHVNTGELFF.

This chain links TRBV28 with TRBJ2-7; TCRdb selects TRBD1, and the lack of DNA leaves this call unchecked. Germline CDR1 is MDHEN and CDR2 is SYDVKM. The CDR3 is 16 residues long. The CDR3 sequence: CASSPTPGTGPYEQYF.

CDR3 protein: CASSRAGQGINGYTF. V and J are TRBV7-2 and TRBJ1-2; absent DNA, TCRdb's TRBD1 call cannot be checked. Germline CDR1 and CDR2: SGHTA and FQGNSA. The CDR3 covers 15 residues.

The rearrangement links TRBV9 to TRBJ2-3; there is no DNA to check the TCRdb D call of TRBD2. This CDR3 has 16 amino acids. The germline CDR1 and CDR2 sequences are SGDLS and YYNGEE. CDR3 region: CASSPPSSGAKDTQYF.

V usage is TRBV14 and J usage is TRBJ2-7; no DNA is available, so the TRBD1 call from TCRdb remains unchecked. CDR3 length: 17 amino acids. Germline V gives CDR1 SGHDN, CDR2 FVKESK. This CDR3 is CASSQDPRRDSSYEQYF.

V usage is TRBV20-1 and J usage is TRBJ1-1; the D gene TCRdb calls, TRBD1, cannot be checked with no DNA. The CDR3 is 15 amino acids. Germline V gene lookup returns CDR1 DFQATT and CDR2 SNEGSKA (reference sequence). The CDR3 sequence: CSARGQGGRNTEAFF.

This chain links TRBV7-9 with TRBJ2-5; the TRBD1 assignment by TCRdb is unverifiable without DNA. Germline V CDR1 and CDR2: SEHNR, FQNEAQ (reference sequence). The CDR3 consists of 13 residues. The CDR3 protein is CASSPGLSGTQYF.

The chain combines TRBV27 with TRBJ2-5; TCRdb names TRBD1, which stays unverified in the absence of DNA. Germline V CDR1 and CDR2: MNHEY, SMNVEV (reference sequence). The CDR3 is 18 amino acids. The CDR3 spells CASSNLASIRDRQETQYF.

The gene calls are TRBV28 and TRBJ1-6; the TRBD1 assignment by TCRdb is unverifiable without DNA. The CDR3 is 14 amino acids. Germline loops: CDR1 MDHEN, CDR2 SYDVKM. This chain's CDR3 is CASRGPGGPSPLHF.

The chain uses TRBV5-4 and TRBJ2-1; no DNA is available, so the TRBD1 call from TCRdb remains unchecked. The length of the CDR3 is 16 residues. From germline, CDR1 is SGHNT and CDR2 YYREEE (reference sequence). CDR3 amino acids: CASSLFTGGGSTEQFF.